The source of this TCR beta chain is a study of blood T cell repertoires in COVID-19. Across the study: Sites across the United States, Italy and Spain contributed samples from acute and convalescent COVID-19. T cells, B-cell-depleted T cells, or PBMCs supplied cDNA or gDNA.

This table comes from immunoSEQ multiplex PCR, and its TCRdb copy is limited to in-frame clones, with some not included. The table shows a few hundred thousand clones, with 70% to 90% occurring only once. Germline values: CDR1 LGHNA, CDR2 YNFKEQ. The CDR3 spans 15 residues. V lost 7 bases to trimming and J lost 8 bases; unmatched junction nucleotides: 10. Material: peripheral blood. V gene TRBV4-2 combines with J gene TRBJ2-1, with TRBD1 matching 11 bases. This receptor was identified in a woman aged 50 to 60 with acute or convalescent COVID-19. Here the CDR3 reads CASKWMGQGGDEQFF. The CDR3 bases are TGTGCCAGCAAATGGATGGGACAGGGGGGTGATGAGCAGTTCTTC.